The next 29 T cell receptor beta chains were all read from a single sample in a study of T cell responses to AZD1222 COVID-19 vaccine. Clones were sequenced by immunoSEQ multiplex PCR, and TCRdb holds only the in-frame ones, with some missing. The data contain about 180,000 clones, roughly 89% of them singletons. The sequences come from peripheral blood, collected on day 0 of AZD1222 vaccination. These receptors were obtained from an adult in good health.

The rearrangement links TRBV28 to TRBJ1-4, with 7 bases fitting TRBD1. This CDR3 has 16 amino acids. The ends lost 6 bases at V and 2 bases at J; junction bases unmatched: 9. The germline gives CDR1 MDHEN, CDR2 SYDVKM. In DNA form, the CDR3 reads TGTGCCAGCAGGAGGACAGGACTTTTGACTAATGAAAAACTGTTTTTT. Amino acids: CASRRTGLLTNEKLFF. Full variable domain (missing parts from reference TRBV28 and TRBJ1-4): DVKVTQSSRYLVKRTGEKVFLECVQDMDHENMFWYRQDPGLGLRLIYFSYDVKMKEKGDIPEGYSVSREKKERFSLILESASTNQTSMYLCASRRTGLLTNEKLFFGSGTQLSVL.

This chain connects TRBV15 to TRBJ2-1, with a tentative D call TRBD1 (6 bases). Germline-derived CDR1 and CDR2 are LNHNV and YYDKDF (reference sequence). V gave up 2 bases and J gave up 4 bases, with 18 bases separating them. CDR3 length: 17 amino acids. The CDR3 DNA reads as TGTGCCACCAGCAGACGAACAGGGCCCACCGGATACAATGAGCAGTTCTTC. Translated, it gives CATSRRTGPTGYNEQFF.

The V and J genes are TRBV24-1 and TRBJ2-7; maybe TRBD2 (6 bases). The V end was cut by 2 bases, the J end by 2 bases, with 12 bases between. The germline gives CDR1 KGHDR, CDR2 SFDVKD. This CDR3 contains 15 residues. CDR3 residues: CATSDSAGSPYEQYF. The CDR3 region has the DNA TGTGCCACCAGTGATTCCGCCGGGAGCCCCTACGAGCAGTACTTC.

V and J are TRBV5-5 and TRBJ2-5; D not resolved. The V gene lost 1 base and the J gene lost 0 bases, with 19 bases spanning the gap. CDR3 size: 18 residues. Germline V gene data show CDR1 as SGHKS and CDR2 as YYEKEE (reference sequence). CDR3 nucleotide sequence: TGTGCCAGCAGCTTGTTAGGCCCTATCGCTACGTACCAAGAGACCCAGTACTTC. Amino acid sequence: CASSLLGPIATYQETQYF.

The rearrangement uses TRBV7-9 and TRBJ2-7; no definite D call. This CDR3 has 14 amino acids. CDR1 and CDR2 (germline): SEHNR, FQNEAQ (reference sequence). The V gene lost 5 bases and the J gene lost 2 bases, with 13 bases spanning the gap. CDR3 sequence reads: CASSPVDGTYEQYF. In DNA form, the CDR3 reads TGTGCCAGCAGCCCAGTGGACGGAACCTACGAGCAGTACTTC.

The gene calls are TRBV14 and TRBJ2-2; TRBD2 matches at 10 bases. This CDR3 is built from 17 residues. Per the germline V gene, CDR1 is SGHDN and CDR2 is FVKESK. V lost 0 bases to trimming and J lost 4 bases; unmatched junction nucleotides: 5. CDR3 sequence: CASSQETLAGATGELFF. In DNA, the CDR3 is TGTGCCAGCAGCCAAGAAACCCTAGCGGGAGCCACCGGGGAGCTGTTTTTT.

CDR3 region: CASSPLVEDAKNIQYF. The CDR3 DNA is TGTGCCAGCAGCCCTTTAGTTGAAGATGCCAAAAACATTCAGTACTTC. The J gene is TRBJ2-4, the V gene TRBV5-5; D is unclear. This CDR3 region has 16 residues. Trimming stripped 4 bases from V and 1 base from J, with 15 bases between. CDR1 and CDR2 from the germline V gene are SGHKS and YYEKEE (reference sequence).

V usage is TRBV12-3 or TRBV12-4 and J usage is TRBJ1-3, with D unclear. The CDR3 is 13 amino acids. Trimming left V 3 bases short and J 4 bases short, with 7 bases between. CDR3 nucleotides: TGTGCCAGCAGTTTGGACGCCGGAAACACCATATATTTT. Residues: CASSLDAGNTIYF.

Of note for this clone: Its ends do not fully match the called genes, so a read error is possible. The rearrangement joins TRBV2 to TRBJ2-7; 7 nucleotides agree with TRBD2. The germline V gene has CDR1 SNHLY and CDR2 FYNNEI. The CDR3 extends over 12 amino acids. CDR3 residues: CASSARLAEHLF. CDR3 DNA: TGTGCCAGCAGCGCCCGGCTAGCGGAACACCTCTTC.

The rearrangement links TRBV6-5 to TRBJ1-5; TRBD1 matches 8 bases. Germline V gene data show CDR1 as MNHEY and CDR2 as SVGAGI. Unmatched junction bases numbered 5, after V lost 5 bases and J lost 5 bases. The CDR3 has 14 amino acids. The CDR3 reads CASSQQGAYQPQHF. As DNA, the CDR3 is TGTGCCAGCAGTCAGCAGGGGGCCTATCAGCCCCAGCATTTT.

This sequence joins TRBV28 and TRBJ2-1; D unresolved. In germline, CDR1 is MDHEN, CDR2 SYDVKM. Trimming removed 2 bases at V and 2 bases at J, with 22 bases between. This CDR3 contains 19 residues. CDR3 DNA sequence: TGTGCCAGCAGTTTACCCAAAGTTCCCTCCCGCATAGCCTACAATGAGCAGTTCTTC. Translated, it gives CASSLPKVPSRIAYNEQFF.

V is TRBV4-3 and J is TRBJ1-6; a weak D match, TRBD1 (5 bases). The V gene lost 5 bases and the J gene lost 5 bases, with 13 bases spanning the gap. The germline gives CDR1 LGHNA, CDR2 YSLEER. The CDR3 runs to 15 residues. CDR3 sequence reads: CASSSGGADNSPLHF. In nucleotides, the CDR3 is TGCGCCAGCAGCTCCGGAGGGGCCGATAATTCACCCCTCCACTTT.

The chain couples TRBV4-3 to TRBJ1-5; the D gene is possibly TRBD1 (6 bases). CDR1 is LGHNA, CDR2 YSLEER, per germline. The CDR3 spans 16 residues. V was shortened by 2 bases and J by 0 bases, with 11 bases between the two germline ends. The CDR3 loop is CASSQYSGDSNQPQHF. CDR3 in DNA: TGCGCCAGCAGCCAATACTCAGGGGATAGCAATCAGCCCCAGCATTTT.

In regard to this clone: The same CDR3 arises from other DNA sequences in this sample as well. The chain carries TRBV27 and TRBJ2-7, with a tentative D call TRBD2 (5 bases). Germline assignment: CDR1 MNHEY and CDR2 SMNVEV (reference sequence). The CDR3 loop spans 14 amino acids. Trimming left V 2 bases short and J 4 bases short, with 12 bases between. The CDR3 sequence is CASSLRERDYEQYF. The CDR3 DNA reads TGTGCCAGCAGTTTAAGGGAGAGAGATTACGAGCAGTACTTC.

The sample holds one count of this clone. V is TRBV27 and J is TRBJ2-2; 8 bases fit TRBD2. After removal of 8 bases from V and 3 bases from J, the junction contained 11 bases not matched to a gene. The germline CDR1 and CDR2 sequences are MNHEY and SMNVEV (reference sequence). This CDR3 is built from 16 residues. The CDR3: CASRLNSGMDTGELFF. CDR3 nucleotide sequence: TGTGCCAGCCGATTAAATAGCGGGATGGACACCGGGGAGCTGTTTTTT.

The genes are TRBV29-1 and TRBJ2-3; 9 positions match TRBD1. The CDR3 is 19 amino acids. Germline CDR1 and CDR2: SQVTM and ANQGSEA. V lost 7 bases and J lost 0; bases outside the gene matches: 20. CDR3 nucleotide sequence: TGCAGCGCCTCGACCCCCCTCGACAGGGGGACTACTAGCACAGATACGCAGTATTTT. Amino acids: CSASTPLDRGTTSTDTQYF.

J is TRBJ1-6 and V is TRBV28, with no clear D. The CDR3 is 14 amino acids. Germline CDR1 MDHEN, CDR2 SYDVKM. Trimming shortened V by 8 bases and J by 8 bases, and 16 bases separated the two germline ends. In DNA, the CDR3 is TGTGCCAGCCGAGAGAACCCACGGGATTCACCCCTCCACTTT. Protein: CASRENPRDSPLHF.

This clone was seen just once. CDR3 region: CASRPRDSYTGELFF. DNA for the CDR3: TGCGCCAGCCGACCCCGGGACAGCTACACCGGGGAGCTGTTTTTT. The gene calls are TRBV5-1 and TRBJ2-2, with TRBD1 matching over 7 bases. Unmatched junction bases numbered 9, after V lost 7 bases and J lost 3 bases. The CDR3 covers 15 residues. The V gene's germline CDR1 is SGHRS and CDR2 YFSETQ.

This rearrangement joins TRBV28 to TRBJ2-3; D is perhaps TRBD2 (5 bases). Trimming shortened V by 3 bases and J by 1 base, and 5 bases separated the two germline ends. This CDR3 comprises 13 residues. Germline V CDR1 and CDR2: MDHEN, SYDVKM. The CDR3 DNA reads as TGTGCCAGCAGTTTCGGGGGCACAGATACGCAGTATTTT. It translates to CASSFGGTDTQYF.

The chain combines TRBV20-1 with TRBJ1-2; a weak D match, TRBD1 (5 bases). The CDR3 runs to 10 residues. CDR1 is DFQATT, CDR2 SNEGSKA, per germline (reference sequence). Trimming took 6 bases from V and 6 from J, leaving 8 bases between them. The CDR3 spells CSAGANGYTF. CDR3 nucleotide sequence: TGCAGTGCCGGGGCCAATGGCTACACCTTC.

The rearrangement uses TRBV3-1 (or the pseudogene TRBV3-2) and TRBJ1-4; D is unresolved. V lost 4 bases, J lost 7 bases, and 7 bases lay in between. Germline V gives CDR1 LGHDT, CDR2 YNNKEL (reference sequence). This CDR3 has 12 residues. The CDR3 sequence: CASSPTSEKLFF. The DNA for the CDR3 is TGTGCCAGCAGCCCTACCAGTGAAAAACTGTTTTTT.

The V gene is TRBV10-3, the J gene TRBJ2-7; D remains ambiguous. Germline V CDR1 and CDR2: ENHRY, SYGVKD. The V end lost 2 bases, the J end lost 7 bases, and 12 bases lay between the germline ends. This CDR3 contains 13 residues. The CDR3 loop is CAISEGRSMEQYV. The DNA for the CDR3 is TGTGCCATCAGTGAGGGGCGGTCAATGGAGCAGTACGTC.

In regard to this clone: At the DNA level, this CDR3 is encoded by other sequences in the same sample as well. CDR3 residues: CAWGLYNSPLHF. The CDR3 bases are TGTGCCTGGGGTCTTTATAATTCACCCCTCCACTTT. The genes are TRBV30 and TRBJ1-6; D unclear. Looked up from germline, CDR1 is GTSNPN and CDR2 is SVGIG (reference sequence). Trimming stripped 5 bases from V and 4 bases from J, with 6 bases between. CDR3 length equals 12 residues.

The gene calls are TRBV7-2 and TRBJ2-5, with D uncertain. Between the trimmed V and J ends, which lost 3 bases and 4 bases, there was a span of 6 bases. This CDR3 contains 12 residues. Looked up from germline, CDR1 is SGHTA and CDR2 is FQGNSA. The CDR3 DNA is TGTGCCAGCAGCTTCGGCTCAGAGACCCAGTACTTC. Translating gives CASSFGSETQYF.

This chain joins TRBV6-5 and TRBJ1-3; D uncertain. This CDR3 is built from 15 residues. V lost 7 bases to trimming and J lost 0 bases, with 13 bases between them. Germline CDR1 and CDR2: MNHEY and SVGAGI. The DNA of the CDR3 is TGTGCCAGCACGCCCTCAATTGGCTCTGGAAACACCATATATTTT. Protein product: CASTPSIGSGNTIYF.

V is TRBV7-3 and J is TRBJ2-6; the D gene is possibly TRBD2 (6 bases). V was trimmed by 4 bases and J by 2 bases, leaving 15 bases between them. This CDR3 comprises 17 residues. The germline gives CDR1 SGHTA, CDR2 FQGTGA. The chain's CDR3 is CASSSNRPGAGANVLTF. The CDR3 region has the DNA TGTGCCAGCAGCTCCAATCGACCGGGGGCTGGGGCCAACGTCCTGACTTTC.

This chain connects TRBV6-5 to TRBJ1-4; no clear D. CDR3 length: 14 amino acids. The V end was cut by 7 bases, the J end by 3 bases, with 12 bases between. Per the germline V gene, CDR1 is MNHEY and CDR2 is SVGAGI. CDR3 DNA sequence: TGTGCCAGCATGGGCGTATTCCCTAATGAAAAACTGTTTTTT. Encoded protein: CASMGVFPNEKLFF.

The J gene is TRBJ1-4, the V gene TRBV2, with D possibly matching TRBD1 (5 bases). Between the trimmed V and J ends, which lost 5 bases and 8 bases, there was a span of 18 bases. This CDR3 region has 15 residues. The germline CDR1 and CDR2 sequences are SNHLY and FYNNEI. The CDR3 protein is CASSNGRPGSEKLFF. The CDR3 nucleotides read TGTGCCAGCAGTAACGGACGCCCAGGGTCGGAAAAACTGTTTTTT.

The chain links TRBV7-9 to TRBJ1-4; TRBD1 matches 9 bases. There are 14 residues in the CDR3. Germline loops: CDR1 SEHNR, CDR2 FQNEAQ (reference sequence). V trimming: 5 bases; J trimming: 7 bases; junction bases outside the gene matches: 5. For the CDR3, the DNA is TGTGCCAGCAGCATCGGGACAGGGCTTGAAAAACTGTTTTTT. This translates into CASSIGTGLEKLFF.